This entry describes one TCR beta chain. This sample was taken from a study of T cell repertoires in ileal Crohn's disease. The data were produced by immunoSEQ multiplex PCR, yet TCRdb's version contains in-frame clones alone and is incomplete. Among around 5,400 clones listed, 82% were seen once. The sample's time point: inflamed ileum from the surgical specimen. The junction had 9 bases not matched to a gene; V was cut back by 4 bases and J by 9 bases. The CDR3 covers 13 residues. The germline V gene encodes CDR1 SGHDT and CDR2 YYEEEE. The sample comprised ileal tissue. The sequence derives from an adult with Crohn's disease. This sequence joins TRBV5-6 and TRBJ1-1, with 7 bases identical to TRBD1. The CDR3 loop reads CASSIRQGWKAFF. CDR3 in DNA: TGTGCCAGCAGCATTAGACAGGGATGGAAAGCTTTCTTT.